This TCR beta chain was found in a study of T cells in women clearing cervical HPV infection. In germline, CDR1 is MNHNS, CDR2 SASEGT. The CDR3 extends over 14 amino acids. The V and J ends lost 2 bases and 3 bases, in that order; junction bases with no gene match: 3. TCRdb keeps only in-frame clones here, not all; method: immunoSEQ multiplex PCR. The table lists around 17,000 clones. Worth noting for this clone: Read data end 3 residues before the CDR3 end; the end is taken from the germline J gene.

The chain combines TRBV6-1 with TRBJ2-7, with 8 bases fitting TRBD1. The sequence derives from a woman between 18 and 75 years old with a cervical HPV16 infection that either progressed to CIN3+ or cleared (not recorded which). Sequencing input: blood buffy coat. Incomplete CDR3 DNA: TGTGCCAGCAGTGAACTTGACAGGGGCTACGAG. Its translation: CASSELDRGYE. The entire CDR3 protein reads CASSELDRGYEQYF.